Included here is one TCR beta chain sequence, with context. Its antigen remains unidentified. The PCR used 60 Vbeta and 13 Jbeta primers. Sequencing was performed with immunoSEQ multiplex PCR; in TCRdb, only in-frame clones are kept and a portion is missing. The table lists tens of thousands of clones, 60% to 85% of them singletons. Trimming cost V 6 bases and J 1 base, with 12 bases left between them. This CDR3 is 14 amino acids long. Per the germline V gene, CDR1 is SGHRS and CDR2 is YFSETQ. This sample is part of a study of cytomegalovirus exposure and HLA in healthy donors. Looking at the study overall: Researchers previously reported finding roughly 120 million unique TCR beta sequences from 170 million or so T cells.

Regarding the study as a whole: In a later analysis, V- and J-gene trimming of beta chains associated with a DCLRE1C missense variant, replicated independently. In vitro, three CMV-associated chains proved specific for CMV antigens. Earlier results showed most TCR beta V segments being productive about 87% or about 30% of the time.

Material: PBMCs. This chain links TRBV5-1 with TRBJ2-3; no clear D gene. The receptor was derived from a woman aged 35 to 49 in good health and CMV-seropositive. The CDR3 loop reads CASTILRGTDTQYF. The DNA of the CDR3 is TGCGCCAGCACCATTCTGCGCGGCACAGATACGCAGTATTTT. Complete variable domain (other parts from reference TRBV5-1 and TRBJ2-3): KAGVTQTPRYLIKTRGQQVTLSCSPISGHRSVSWYQQTPGQGLQFLFEYFSETQRNKGNFPGRFSGRQFSNSRSEMNVSTLELGDSALYLCASTILRGTDTQYFGPGTRLTVL.